The source of this T cell receptor (beta chain) is a study of shared clonotypes between healthy human individuals. Study-wide results and caveats: Generally, naive subsets came out with larger estimated richness than memory subsets. The study sampled only blood, and tissue repertoires likely differ. For sorted subsets, rarefaction showed incomplete sequencing despite large depth.

TCRdb keeps only in-frame clones here, not all; method: immunoSEQ multiplex PCR. The sample holds about 2.1 million clones, around 93% seen once. Comments on this clone: No antigen is known for it. Compared with germline, one end of the junction differs, possibly owing to a read error.

CDR3 size: 8 residues. From germline, CDR1 is MNHEY and CDR2 SVGAGI. Naive-designated CD8 cells lacked CD45RO, were positively enriched for CCR7, and omitted terminally differentiated effector memory CD45RA+ cells. Adult donors, all healthy and HIV-negative, had no recent acute infections or vaccinations. The material sequenced was naive CD8+ T cells from PBMCs. J is TRBJ1-2 and V is TRBV6-5; D remains unclear. The receptor was derived from a man between 18 and 35 years old in good health. Some clones in this sample may be carry-over from other donors' samples. The CDR3 reads CARTPRPF. CDR3 in DNA: TGTGCCAGAACCCCGAGGCCCTTC.